Reported below is one TCR beta chain. Its specificity is unknown. The data belong to a study of cytomegalovirus exposure and HLA in healthy donors. Only in-frame clones appear in the TCRdb table, and some are missing; sequencing was by immunoSEQ multiplex PCR. The sample lists about 98,000 clones, 87% occurring once. Overall study findings and caveats: The tendency of first-cohort TCR clusters to co-occur in the roughly 130 validation repertoires emerged from a later analysis.

Specimen: PBMCs. The sequence was collected from a woman aged 25 to 39 in good health and CMV-seronegative.

CDR3 residues: CATKNEKLFF. The CDR3 region has the DNA TGTGCCACTAAAAATGAAAAACTGTTTTTT. The chain recombines TRBV19 with TRBJ1-4; D is ambiguous. Per germline, CDR1 LNHDA and CDR2 SQIVND (reference sequence). V was cut by 10 bases and J by 5 bases, with 5 bases left in between. This CDR3 comprises 10 residues.